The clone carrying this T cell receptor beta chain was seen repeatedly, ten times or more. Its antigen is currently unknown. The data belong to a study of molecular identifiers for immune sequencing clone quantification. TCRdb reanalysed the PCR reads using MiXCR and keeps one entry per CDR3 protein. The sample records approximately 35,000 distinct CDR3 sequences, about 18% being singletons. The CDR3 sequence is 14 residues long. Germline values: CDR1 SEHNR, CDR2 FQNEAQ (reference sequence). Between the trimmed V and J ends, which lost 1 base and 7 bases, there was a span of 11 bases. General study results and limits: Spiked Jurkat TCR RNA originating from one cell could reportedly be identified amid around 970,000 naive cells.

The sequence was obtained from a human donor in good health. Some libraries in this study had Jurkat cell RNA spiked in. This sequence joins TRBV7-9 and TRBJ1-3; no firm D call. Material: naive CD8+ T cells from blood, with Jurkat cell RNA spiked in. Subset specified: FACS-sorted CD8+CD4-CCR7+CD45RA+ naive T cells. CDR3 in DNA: TGTGCCAGCAGCTTAGGGCTCGGATGGAACACCATATATTTT. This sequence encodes CASSLGLGWNTIYF.